The next 22 T cell receptor beta chains were all read from a single sample in a study of molecular identifiers for immune sequencing clone quantification. TCRdb independently ran MiXCR on the PCR reads; one entry per CDR3 protein. The sample shows around 460,000 distinct CDR3 sequences, over 20% of them seen only once. The sequencing input was naive CD8+ T cells from blood, with Jurkat cell RNA spiked in. Sample subset: FACS-sorted CD8+CD4-CCR7+CD45RA+ naive T cells. The receptors were sampled from a human donor in good health. Some libraries in this study had Jurkat cell RNA spiked in.

This clonotype was counted at least ten times. The chain recombines TRBV20-1 with TRBJ2-7; 7 bases map to TRBD1. CDR1 is DFQATT, CDR2 SNEGSKA, per germline (reference sequence). CDR3 length: 12 amino acids. V shed 7 bases, J shed 6 bases, and the junction held 9 bases outside the gene matches. The CDR3: CSGTDRSREQYF. DNA of the CDR3: TGCAGTGGGACGGACAGGTCGCGCGAGCAGTACTTC.

This clonotype was recorded at least ten times. The chain has TRBV5-4 and TRBJ2-3, with D tentatively TRBD1 (6 bases). This CDR3 region has 15 residues. Trimming pared 4 bases from V and 0 bases from J, leaving 12 bases between. Germline CDR1 is SGHNT and CDR2 is YYREEE (reference sequence). The CDR3 sequence is CASSTGTTSTDTQYF. The CDR3 bases are TGTGCCAGCAGCACAGGGACAACTAGCACAGATACGCAGTATTTT.

This clonotype was observed a few times. This sequence joins TRBV5-1 and TRBJ2-7; 8 positions agree with TRBD2. The CDR3 length is 14 residues. The V gene end was trimmed by 4 bases and the J gene end by 2 bases; junction bases not matched to a gene: 5. The germline CDR1 and CDR2 sequences are SGHRS and YFSETQ. The CDR3 spells CASSTSGGPYEQYF. The CDR3 bases are TGCGCCAGCAGCACAAGCGGGGGACCCTACGAGCAGTACTTC.

The gene calls are TRBV7-9 and TRBJ2-2; 12 bases fit TRBD2. Germline CDR1 SEHNR, CDR2 FQNEAQ (reference sequence). CDR3 length: 21 amino acids. V lost 5 bases to trimming and J lost 2 bases; unmatched junction nucleotides: 18. The CDR3 nucleotides are TGTGCCAGCAGCAAAACAACCGCTAGCGGGGGGGCCTATTTCAACACCGGGGAGCTGTTTTTT. It encodes CASSKTTASGGAYFNTGELFF.

The sample holds a few counts of this clonotype. The rearrangement joins TRBV29-1 to TRBJ1-2; 8 nucleotides agree with TRBD1. The CDR3 extends over 15 amino acids. After removal of 6 bases from V and 8 bases from J, the junction contained 17 bases not matched to a gene. Germline CDR1 SQVTM, CDR2 ANQGSEA. CDR3 region: CSVGGFGQGSEGYTF. Here the CDR3 DNA reads TGCAGCGTGGGGGGGTTCGGACAGGGATCGGAAGGCTACACCTTC.

This clonotype appeared many times. V gene TRBV7-9 combines with J gene TRBJ2-7; D is perhaps TRBD2 (6 bases). Trimming took off 5 bases at V and 5 bases at J, with 22 bases between the two ends. The CDR3 consists of 16 residues. Per the germline V gene, CDR1 is SEHNR and CDR2 is FQNEAQ (reference sequence). The CDR3: CASSLNTGGIRDEQYF. The CDR3 region has the DNA TGTGCCAGCAGCCTTAACACAGGAGGGATCCGGGACGAGCAGTACTTC.

This clonotype was observed a few times. The genes are TRBV20-1 and TRBJ2-1; 11 bases match TRBD2. J lost 4 bases, V lost 6 bases, and 8 bases had no gene match. Germline CDR1 is DFQATT and CDR2 is SNEGSKA (reference sequence). The CDR3 spans 15 residues. CDR3 sequence (DNA): TGCAGTGCCGCATCGGGACTAGCGGATTACAATGAGCAGTTCTTC. Protein: CSAASGLADYNEQFF.

This clonotype was counted ten times or more. The chain is built from TRBV5-1 and TRBJ2-3; D is possibly TRBD2 (5 bases). Germline values: CDR1 SGHRS, CDR2 YFSETQ. V was trimmed by 0 bases and J by 14 bases, leaving 10 bases between them. This CDR3 has 11 residues. For the CDR3, the DNA is TGCGCCAGCAGCTTGGCGGGGTTTCCGTATTTT. Its translation is CASSLAGFPYF.

About this clonotype itself: A much larger clone differs by one base, so this may be a read error. The chain uses TRBV5-6 and TRBJ1-1; perhaps TRBD1 as D (6 bases). This CDR3 spans 16 amino acids. Germline CDR1 is SGHDT and CDR2 is YYEEEE. The CDR3 region is CACSLSTGPWGTEAFF. The CDR3 nucleotides are TGTGCCTGCAGCTTATCGACAGGTCCTTGGGGCACTGAAGCTTTCTTT.

This clonotype was recorded at least ten times. The rearrangement joins TRBV5-1 to TRBJ1-2; TRBD1 aligns across 8 bases. The CDR3 length is 15 residues. The germline CDR1 and CDR2 sequences are SGHRS and YFSETQ. Trimming removed 4 bases from V and 1 base from J; junction bases left unmatched: 6. CDR3 sequence (DNA): TGCGCCAGCAGCGGGGGGACAGGACTTAACTATGGCTACACCTTC. This sequence encodes CASSGGTGLNYGYTF.

This clonotype was found a few times. One junction end disagrees with the germline gene, perhaps due to a read error. The V call is TRBV5-3, the J call TRBJ2-7; D possibly corresponds to TRBD2 (6 bases). TRBV5-3 is marked as an open reading frame, function uncertain. This CDR3 is 17 amino acids long. DNA of the CDR3: TGTGCCAGCAGCTTGGTTGCGGGGTCCCGAGCCACCTACGAGCAGTACTTT. Residues: CASSLVAGSRATYEQYF.

The rearrangement links TRBV19 to TRBJ1-6; D unclear. The V gene lost 1 base and the J gene lost 6 bases, with 16 bases spanning the gap. Looked up from germline, CDR1 is LNHDA and CDR2 is SQIVND (reference sequence). CDR3 length: 17 amino acids. The CDR3 region has the DNA TGTGCCAGTAGTATAGGACGGCCCGAAGCTTTTAATTCACCCCTCCACTTT. Translating it yields CASSIGRPEAFNSPLHF.

The sample holds many counts of this clonotype. This sequence joins TRBV14 and TRBJ1-4; 7 nucleotides match TRBD1. With V trimmed by 5 bases and J by 4 bases, 7 bases remained unmatched. The germline V gene has CDR1 SGHDN and CDR2 FVKESK. The CDR3 totals 15 residues. The CDR3 nucleotides read TGTGCCAGCAGCGGCACGACAGGGAGTAATGAAAAACTGTTTTTT. Translated, it gives CASSGTTGSNEKLFF. Complete variable domain (other parts from reference TRBV14 and TRBJ1-4): EAGVTQFPSHSVIEKGQTVTLRCDPISGHDNLYWYRRVMGKEIKFLLHFVKESKQDESGMPNNRFLAERTGGTYSTLKVQPAELEDSGVYFCASSGTTGSNEKLFFGSGTQLSVL.

The chain uses TRBV4-3 and TRBJ2-7; 8 bases match TRBD2. V was pared by 0 bases and J by 0 bases, with 4 bases of the junction left unmatched. Germline values: CDR1 LGHNA, CDR2 YSLEER. This CDR3 has 16 amino acids. CDR3 in amino acids: CASSQDLAGSSYEQYF. CDR3 bases: TGCGCCAGCAGCCAAGATCTAGCGGGTAGCTCCTACGAGCAGTACTTC.

V is TRBV30 and J is TRBJ2-1; maybe TRBD2 (5 bases). Germline V gene data show CDR1 as GTSNPN and CDR2 as SVGIG (reference sequence). This CDR3 comprises 13 residues. Trimming took off 2 bases at V and 4 bases at J, with 9 bases between the two ends. The chain's CDR3 is CAWSLGDYNEQFF. DNA for the CDR3: TGTGCCTGGAGTCTCGGGGATTACAATGAGCAGTTCTTC.

This clonotype was picked up a small number of times. The V call is TRBV28, the J call TRBJ2-7; D is unclear. Looked up from germline, CDR1 is MDHEN and CDR2 is SYDVKM. V lost 2 bases to trimming and J lost 7 bases, with 12 bases between them. CDR3 length: 13 residues. The CDR3 is CASSLLQAWEQYF. CDR3 sequence (DNA): TGTGCCAGCAGTTTACTCCAGGCTTGGGAGCAGTACTTC.

The J gene is TRBJ2-7, the V gene TRBV6-2 or TRBV6-3, with TRBD1 as a possible D gene (6 bases). Trimming removed 4 bases at V and 6 bases at J, with 16 bases between. The CDR3 contains 14 residues. Germline V gene lookup returns CDR1 MNHEY and CDR2 SVGEGT. CDR3: CASSSVGAGIEQYF. CDR3 coding DNA: TGTGCCAGCAGTTCGGTGGGGGCAGGCATCGAGCAGTACTTC.

This clonotype was counted many times. The chain employs TRBV7-6 and TRBJ1-4, with a tentative D call TRBD1 (5 bases). The V and J ends lost 1 base and 7 bases respectively, with 13 bases between them. CDR1 is SGHVS, CDR2 FNYEAQ, per germline. This CDR3 is built from 15 residues. In DNA, the CDR3 is TGTGCCAGCAGCTTAGAGGGGCAGGGTGGTGAAAAACTGTTTTTT. Amino acids: CASSLEGQGGEKLFF.

This clonotype was observed a few times. This rearrangement joins TRBV9 to TRBJ1-4, with no clear D. V was clipped by 3 bases and J by 8 bases, with 8 bases between them. This CDR3 contains 12 residues. Germline V CDR1 and CDR2: SGDLS, YYNGEE. The CDR3 sequence is CASSDTEEKLFF. In DNA form, the CDR3 reads TGTGCCAGCAGCGATACTGAGGAAAAACTGTTTTTT.

This clonotype was observed at least ten times. This chain joins TRBV29-1 and TRBJ2-7; D could derive from TRBD1 or TRBD2 (5 bases each). The CDR3 length is 13 residues. The ends were cut back, 4 bases at V and 4 bases at J, with 14 bases in the middle. Germline loops: CDR1 SQVTM, CDR2 ANQGSEA. CDR3 loop: CSVVLGRKYEQYF. CDR3 bases: TGCAGCGTTGTCCTGGGACGGAAGTACGAGCAGTACTTC.

There are a few counts of this clonotype. The J gene is TRBJ2-2, the V gene TRBV6-2 or TRBV6-3; weak D call: TRBD2 (6 bases). Germline-derived CDR1 and CDR2 are MNHEY and SVGEGT. V was trimmed by 3 bases and J by 4 bases, leaving 12 bases between them. The CDR3 covers 15 residues. The CDR3 DNA follows: TGTGCCAGCAGTTATACAGAAGCGGGCACCGGGGAGCTGTTTTTT. Amino acids: CASSYTEAGTGELFF.

The chain joins TRBV6-2 or TRBV6-3 to TRBJ2-7; 7 bases are a match to TRBD1. V lost 2 bases, J lost 6 bases, and 13 bases stayed unmatched. CDR1 MNHEY and CDR2 SVGEGT come from the germline V gene. This CDR3 comprises 16 residues. The CDR3 sequence is CASSYRTVQGPSEQYF. The CDR3 nucleotides are TGTGCCAGCAGTTACCGGACAGTACAGGGGCCCTCCGAGCAGTACTTC.